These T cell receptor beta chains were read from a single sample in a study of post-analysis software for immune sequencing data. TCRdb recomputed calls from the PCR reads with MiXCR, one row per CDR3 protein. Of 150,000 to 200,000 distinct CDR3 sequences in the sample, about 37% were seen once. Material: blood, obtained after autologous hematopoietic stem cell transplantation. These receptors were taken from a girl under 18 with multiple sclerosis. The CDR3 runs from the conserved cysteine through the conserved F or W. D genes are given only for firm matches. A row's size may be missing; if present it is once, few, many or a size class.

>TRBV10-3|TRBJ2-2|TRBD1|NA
CAIKGTGLNGELFF
TGTGCCATCAAGGGGACAGGGCTGAACGGGGAGCTGTTTTTT
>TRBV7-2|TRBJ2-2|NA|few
CASSLTNTGELFF
TGTGCCAGCAGCCTCACTAACACCGGGGAGCTGTTTTTT
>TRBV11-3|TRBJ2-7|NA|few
CASSLDNYEQYF
TGTGCCAGCAGCTTAGACAACTACGAGCAGTACTTC
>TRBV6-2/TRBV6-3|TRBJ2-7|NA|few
CASGGNEQYF
TGTGCCAGCGGGGGCAACGAGCAGTACTTC
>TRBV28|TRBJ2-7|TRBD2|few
CASSLIGGRERDEQYF
TGTGCCAGCAGTCTGATCGGAGGGCGGGAGAGGGACGAGCAGTACTTC
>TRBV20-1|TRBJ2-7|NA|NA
CSALENYEQYF
TGCAGTGCTTTAGAGAACTACGAGCAGTACTTC
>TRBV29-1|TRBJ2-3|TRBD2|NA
CSVGLAGSSTDTQYF
TGCAGCGTTGGTCTAGCGGGAAGTAGCACAGATACGCAGTATTTT
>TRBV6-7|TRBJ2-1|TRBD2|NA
CARRLAGGPGNEQFF
TGTGCCCGCAGATTAGCGGGAGGGCCGGGCAATGAGCAGTTCTTC
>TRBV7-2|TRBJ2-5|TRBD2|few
CASSQTSGVPLETQYF
TGTGCCAGCAGCCAGACTAGCGGGGTACCCTTAGAGACCCAGTACTTC
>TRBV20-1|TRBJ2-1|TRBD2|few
CSASLGLLLGDEQFF
TGCAGTGCTTCCCTGGGACTACTCCTCGGGGATGAGCAGTTCTTC
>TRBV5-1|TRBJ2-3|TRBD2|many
CASSGGLAGGSDTQYF
TGCGCCAGCAGCGGGGGACTAGCGGGAGGATCAGATACGCAGTATTTT
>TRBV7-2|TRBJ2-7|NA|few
CASSLEFGGPYEQYF
TGTGCCAGCAGCTTAGAATTCGGGGGCCCCTACGAGCAGTACTTC
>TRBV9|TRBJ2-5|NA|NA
CASSVATRETQYF
TGTGCCAGCAGCGTAGCTACACGGGAGACCCAGTACTTC
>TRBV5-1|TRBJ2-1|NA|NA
CASSSDGIEQFF
TGCGCCAGCAGCTCAGACGGAATAGAGCAGTTCTTC
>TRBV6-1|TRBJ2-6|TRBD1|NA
CASKGTASSGANVLTF
TGTGCCAGCAAGGGGACAGCCAGCTCTGGGGCCAACGTCCTGACTTTC
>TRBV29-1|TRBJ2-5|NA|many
CSVFGPKGETQYF
TGCAGCGTCTTCGGTCCTAAGGGGGAGACCCAGTACTTC